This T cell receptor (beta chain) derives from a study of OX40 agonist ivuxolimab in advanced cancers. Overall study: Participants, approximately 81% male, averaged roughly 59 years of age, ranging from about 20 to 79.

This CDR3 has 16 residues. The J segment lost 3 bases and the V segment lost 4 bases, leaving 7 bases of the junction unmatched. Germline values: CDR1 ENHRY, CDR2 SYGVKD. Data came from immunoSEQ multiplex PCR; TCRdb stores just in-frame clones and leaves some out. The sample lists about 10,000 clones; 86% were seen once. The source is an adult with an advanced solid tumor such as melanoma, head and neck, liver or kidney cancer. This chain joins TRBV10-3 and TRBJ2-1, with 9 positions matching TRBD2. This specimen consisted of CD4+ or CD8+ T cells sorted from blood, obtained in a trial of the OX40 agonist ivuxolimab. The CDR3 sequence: CAISVNSGGRYNEQFF. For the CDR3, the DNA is TGTGCCATCAGTGTTAATAGCGGGGGCCGCTACAATGAGCAGTTCTTC.